This T cell receptor beta chain comes out of a study of T cells after yellow fever vaccination. J gave up 6 bases and V 5 bases, and 5 bases lay outside the gene matches. Per the germline V gene, CDR1 is ENHRY and CDR2 is SYGVKD. CDR3 length: 14 residues. The table lists this clonotype with a few counts. MiXCR, applied by TCRdb to the 5' RACE reads, yields one record per CDR3 protein. Of some 150,000 distinct CDR3 sequences in the sample, 11% were seen once. The TCR sequence derives from a man between 18 and 35 years old who received the YFV17D yellow fever vaccine. This chain joins TRBV10-3 and TRBJ2-1; TRBD1 agrees at 9 bases. The specimen was CD8+ T cells sorted from PBMCs, collected 15 days after the yellow fever booster vaccination. Written as DNA, the CDR3 is TGTGCCATCAGTCAGGGGACAGGGCTCAATGAGCAGTTCTTC. This sequence encodes CAISQGTGLNEQFF.